What follows are 10 T cell receptor beta chains derived from one specimen sequenced in a study of regulatory T cells in long-lasting Graves disease (dated by TCRdb to 2020 to 2023). The sample's time point, from its label and the paper: persistent/refractory GD, antithyroid drugs over 5 years with positive TRAb. For both TCR sequencing and RNA sequencing, RNA was extracted from PBMCs using TRIzol. The library was obtained by multiplex PCR. For sequencing, an Illumina HiSeq 4000 was employed. CDR3 regions were amplified by Arm-PCR with iRepertoire HTBI primers to construct TCR beta libraries. Starting from the raw public reads, TCRdb applied fastp trimming at Q25, assembled clones with MiXCR and retained in-frame beta chains. Rows are combined by CDR3 protein, so each entry shows the most common genes and DNA. Here the sample has 400,000 to 500,000 distinct CDR3 sequences; 20% to 25% occur a single time. In total, the top ten clones hold roughly 7.1% of the sample.

The specimen comprised peripheral blood mononuclear cells (PBMCs), sampled when the disease was refractory, from a patient treated with antithyroid drugs. The source is a female donor with Graves disease.

Ten or more counts support this clonotype. This chain uses TRBV7-3 with TRBJ2-5; D remains ambiguous. The CDR3 runs to 12 residues. CDR1 and CDR2 (germline): SGHTA, FQGTGA. Between the trimmed V and J ends, which lost 4 bases and 5 bases, there was a span of 8 bases. CDR3 sequence reads: CASSSPMETQYF. The CDR3, as DNA: TGTGCCAGCAGCTCCCCAATGGAGACCCAGTACTTC. The variable domain in full, completed from reference TRBV7-3 and TRBJ2-5, reads GAGVSQTPSNKVTEKGKYVELRCDPISGHTALYWYRQSLGQGPEFLIYFQGTGAADDSGLPNDRFFAVRPEGSVSTLKIQRTERGDSAVYLCASSSPMETQYFGPGTRLLVL.

This clonotype was counted many times. The chain uses TRBV28 and TRBJ1-1; D is possibly TRBD1 (5 bases). Germline CDR1 is MDHEN and CDR2 is SYDVKM. V was pared by 6 bases and J by 1 base, with 6 bases between. This CDR3 comprises 12 residues. The CDR3 nucleotides are TGTGCCAGCAGGGGACCGAACACTGAAGCTTTCTTT. It translates to CASRGPNTEAFF.

This clonotype was seen ten or more times. J is TRBJ1-1 and V is TRBV2, with TRBD1 identical over 9 bases. Germline-derived CDR1 and CDR2 are SNHLY and FYNNEI. This CDR3 contains 14 residues. The junction had 9 bases not matched to a gene; V was cut back by 7 bases and J by 6 bases. In DNA, the CDR3 is TGTGCCAGCACTTCGGACAGGGGAATCTCTGAAGCTTTCTTT. Translation gives CASTSDRGISEAFF.

This clonotype was detected a few times. This chain uses TRBV7-9 with TRBJ2-5, with TRBD2 identical over 13 bases. V was pared by 5 bases and J by 5 bases, with 11 bases of the junction left unmatched. Germline-derived CDR1 and CDR2 are SEHNR and FQNEAQ (reference sequence). CDR3 length: 17 residues. CDR3 residues: CASSPSGLAGPGETQYF. The CDR3 DNA reads as TGTGCCAGCAGCCCCTCGGGACTAGCGGGGCCGGGGGAGACCCAGTACTTC. Full variable domain (missing parts from reference TRBV7-9 and TRBJ2-5): DTGVSQNPRHKITKRGQNVTFRCDPISEHNRLYWYRQTLGQGPEFLTYFQNEAQLEKSRLLSDRFSAERPKGSFSTLEIQRTEQGDSAMYLCASSPSGLAGPGETQYFGPGTRLLVL.

V usage is TRBV9 and J usage is TRBJ2-2, with D perhaps matching TRBD2 (6 bases). Trimming pared 3 bases from V and 6 bases from J, leaving 12 bases between. There are 14 residues in the CDR3. Germline-derived CDR1 and CDR2 are SGDLS and YYNGEE. This chain's CDR3 is CASSARLDPGELFF. CDR3 coding DNA: TGTGCCAGCAGCGCAAGACTAGATCCCGGGGAGCTGTTTTTT.

There are many counts of this clonotype. The chain joins TRBV24-1 to TRBJ2-7; 7 positions match TRBD2. CDR3 length equals 14 residues. Germline V gene data show CDR1 as KGHDR and CDR2 as SFDVKD. The junction had 7 bases not matched to a gene; V was cut back by 3 bases and J by 6 bases. The CDR3 nucleotides read TGTGCCACCAGTGATCCGAGTACGGGGGGCGAGCAGTACTTC. Translated, it gives CATSDPSTGGEQYF.

This clonotype was seen only once. This chain uses TRBV13 with TRBJ2-7; D remains unclear. The germline V gene has CDR1 PRHDT and CDR2 FYEKMQ (reference sequence). The V gene lost 0 bases and the J gene lost 2 bases, with 8 bases spanning the gap. This CDR3 has 14 amino acids. This CDR3 is CASSLGDQAYEQYF. The CDR3 DNA follows: TGTGCCAGCAGCTTAGGGGACCAGGCCTACGAGCAGTACTTC.

Comments on this clonotype: A much larger clone lies a single base off, so this may be a read error. The chain couples TRBV7-8 to TRBJ1-2; D might be TRBD1 (6 bases). This CDR3 is built from 15 residues. Germline V lookup: CDR1 SGHVS, CDR2 FQNEAQ. V gave up 6 bases and J gave up 6 bases, with 20 bases separating them. DNA for the CDR3: TGTGCCAGCAGTGGGGAGGGGGGCTCCGCCCATGGCTACACCTTC. This encodes CASSGEGGSAHGYTF.

The V gene is TRBV28, the J gene TRBJ2-7; D may match TRBD1 or TRBD2 (5 bases each). The CDR3 runs to 14 residues. Trimming took 2 bases from V and 6 from J, leaving 14 bases between them. Germline V gives CDR1 MDHEN, CDR2 SYDVKM. The DNA for the CDR3 is TGTGCCAGCAGTTTAGGGGGTCCTTTGGCCGAGCAGTACTTC. Protein product: CASSLGGPLAEQYF. The full variable domain, completed using reference TRBV28 and TRBJ2-7, is DVKVTQSSRYLVKRTGEKVFLECVQDMDHENMFWYRQDPGLGLRLIYFSYDVKMKEKGDIPEGYSVSREKKERFSLILESASTNQTSMYLCASSLGGPLAEQYFGPGTRLTVT.

This chain uses TRBV20-1 with TRBJ2-3, with a weak D call TRBD2 (7 bases). CDR3 size: 16 residues. V lost 0 bases and J 2 bases, leaving 15 bases between the germline ends. CDR1 is DFQATT, CDR2 SNEGSKA, per germline (reference sequence). CDR3: CSARDSGAGATDTQYF. The CDR3 DNA reads as TGCAGTGCTAGAGATTCGGGGGCGGGGGCCACAGATACGCAGTATTTT.